This entry features one T cell receptor beta chain sequence. The data belong to a study of PD-L1 blockade in urothelial cancer. Study in general: Atezolizumab, begun by patients around 2014, was given at 1,200 mg intravenously every 3 weeks.

Time point defined: pretreatment peripheral blood. Germline V CDR1 and CDR2: SGHRS, YFSETQ. Trimming pared 0 bases from V and 4 bases from J, leaving 13 bases between. This CDR3 is 16 amino acids long. Method: immunoSEQ multiplex PCR; TCRdb's copy keeps in-frame clones and lacks some. The table lists around 79,000 clones, roughly 80% of them singletons. The sequence was collected from a man aged 35 to 55 with urothelial cancer. The sample in question was PBMCs, obtained around atezolizumab (anti-PD-L1) treatment. This chain uses TRBV5-1 with TRBJ2-2, with D maybe TRBD1 (5 bases). DNA of the CDR3: TGCGCCAGCAGCTTGGGGCAGGGTTGGACCACCGGGGAGCTGTTTTTT. Protein: CASSLGQGWTTGELFF.